This T cell receptor (beta chain) was captured by sequencing in a study of T-cell memory formation after mild COVID-19. Overall study context: The TCR clusters were mostly specific to one donor.

Study conclusions and caveats: Some SARS-CoV-2-responding clones were already detected in memory before infection. Mostly located in CM and EM were contracting CD4+ clones, with contracting CD8+ clones located in EMRA.

A 5'RACE reaction primed in the constant segment made cDNA libraries of TCR alpha and TCR beta, and these carried sample barcodes and UMIs. TCRdb fed the 5' RACE reads into MiXCR, producing one record per CDR3 protein. The sample contains over 500,000 distinct CDR3 sequences, around a sixth of which appear only once. On this clonotype itself: What it binds is not known.

CDR1 is MRHNA, CDR2 SNTAGT, per germline. The CDR3 loop spans 14 amino acids. V shed 2 bases and J 5 bases; nucleotides not matched to a gene: 6. The receptor comes from an adult woman who had mild COVID-19 (a few samples of this study predate the infection). Cell type and time point are not known. The sample taken for sequencing was PBMCs or a T cell subset sorted from them (not recorded which). The chain couples TRBV6-4 to TRBJ2-7; TRBD1 aligns across 7 bases. The CDR3 reads CASSDRGRKHEQYF. DNA of the CDR3: TGTGCCAGCAGTGACAGGGGGCGAAAACACGAGCAGTACTTC.